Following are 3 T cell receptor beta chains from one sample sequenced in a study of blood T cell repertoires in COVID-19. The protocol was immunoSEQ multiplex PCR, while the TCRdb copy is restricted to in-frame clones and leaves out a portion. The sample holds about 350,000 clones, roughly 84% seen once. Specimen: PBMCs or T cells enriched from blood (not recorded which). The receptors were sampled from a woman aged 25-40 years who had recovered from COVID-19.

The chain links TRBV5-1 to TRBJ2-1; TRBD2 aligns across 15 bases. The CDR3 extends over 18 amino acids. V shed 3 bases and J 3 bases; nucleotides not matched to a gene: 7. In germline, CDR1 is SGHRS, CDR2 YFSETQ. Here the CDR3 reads CASSWGLAGGPVYNEQFF. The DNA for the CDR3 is TGCGCCAGCAGCTGGGGACTAGCGGGGGGCCCCGTCTACAATGAGCAGTTCTTC.

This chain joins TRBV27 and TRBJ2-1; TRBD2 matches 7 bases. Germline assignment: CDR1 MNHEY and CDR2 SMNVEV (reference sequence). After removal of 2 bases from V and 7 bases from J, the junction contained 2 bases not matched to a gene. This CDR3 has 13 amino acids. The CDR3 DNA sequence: TGTGCCAGCAGTTTACTGGGGGGGAATGAGCAGTTCTTC. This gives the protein CASSLLGGNEQFF.

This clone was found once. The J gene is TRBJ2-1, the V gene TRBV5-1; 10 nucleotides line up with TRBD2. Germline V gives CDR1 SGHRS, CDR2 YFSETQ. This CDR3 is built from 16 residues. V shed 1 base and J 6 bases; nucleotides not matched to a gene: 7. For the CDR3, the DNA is TGCGCCAGCAGCTTGCCGCTAGCGGGAGTCCGCAATGAGCAGTTCTTC. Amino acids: CASSLPLAGVRNEQFF. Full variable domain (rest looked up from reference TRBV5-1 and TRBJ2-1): KAGVTQTPRYLIKTRGQQVTLSCSPISGHRSVSWYQQTPGQGLQFLFEYFSETQRNKGNFPGRFSGRQFSNSRSEMNVSTLELGDSALYLCASSLPLAGVRNEQFFGPGTRLTVL.